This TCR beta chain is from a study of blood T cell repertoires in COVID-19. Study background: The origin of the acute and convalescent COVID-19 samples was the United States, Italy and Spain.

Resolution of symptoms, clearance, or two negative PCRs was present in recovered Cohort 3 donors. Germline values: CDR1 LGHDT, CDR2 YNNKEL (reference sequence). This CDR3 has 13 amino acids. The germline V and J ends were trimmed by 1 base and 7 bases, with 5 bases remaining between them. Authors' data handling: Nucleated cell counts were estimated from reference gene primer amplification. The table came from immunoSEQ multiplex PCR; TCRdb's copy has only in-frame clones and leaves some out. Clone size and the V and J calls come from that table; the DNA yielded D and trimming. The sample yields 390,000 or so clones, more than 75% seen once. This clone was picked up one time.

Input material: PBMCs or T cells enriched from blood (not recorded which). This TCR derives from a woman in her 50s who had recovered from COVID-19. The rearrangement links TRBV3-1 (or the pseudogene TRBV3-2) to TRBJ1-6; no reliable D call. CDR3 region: CASSQGPNSPLHF. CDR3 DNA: TGTGCCAGCAGCCAAGGGCCCAATTCACCCCTCCACTTT.